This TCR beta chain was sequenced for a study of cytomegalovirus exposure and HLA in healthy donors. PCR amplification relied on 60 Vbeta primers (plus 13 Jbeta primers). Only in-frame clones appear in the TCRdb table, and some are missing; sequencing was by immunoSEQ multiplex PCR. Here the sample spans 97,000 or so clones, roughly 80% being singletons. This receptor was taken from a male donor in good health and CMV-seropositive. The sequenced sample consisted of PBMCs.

CDR3 protein: CASSLGNRAKLFF. The CDR3 DNA reads as TGTGCCAGCAGCTTGGGAAACAGGGCTAAACTGTTTTTT. This chain uses TRBV5-4 with TRBJ1-4; a possible D gene is TRBD1 (6 bases). The CDR3 sequence is 13 residues long. Trimming took 0 bases from V and 11 from J, leaving 11 bases between them. Germline assignment: CDR1 SGHNT and CDR2 YYREEE (reference sequence).